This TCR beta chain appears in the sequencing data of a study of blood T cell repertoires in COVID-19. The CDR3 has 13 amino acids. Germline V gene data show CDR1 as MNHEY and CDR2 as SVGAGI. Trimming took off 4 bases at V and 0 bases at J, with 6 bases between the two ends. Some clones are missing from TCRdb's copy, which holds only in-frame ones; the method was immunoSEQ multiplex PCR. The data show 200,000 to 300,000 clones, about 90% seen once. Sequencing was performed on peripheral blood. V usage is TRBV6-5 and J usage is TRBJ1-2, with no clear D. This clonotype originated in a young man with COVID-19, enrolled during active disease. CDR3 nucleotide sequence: TGTGCCAGCAGTTTATCAGCTAACTATGGCTACACCTTC. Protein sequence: CASSLSANYGYTF.